This record looks at one T cell receptor (beta chain) sequence and its context. Its matching antigen is unknown. TCRdb's table, derived via immunoSEQ multiplex PCR, lists solely in-frame clones and lacks some. This repertoire shows approximately 150,000 clones, approximately 92% found once; its top ten account for about 2.5%. The record originates from a study of T cell responses to AZD1222 COVID-19 vaccine. Whole-study findings and limits: Of spike-specific TCRs, nearly half reportedly target regions left unmutated in variants. Seropositivity was recorded at baseline in only 5 or 6 AZD1222 recipients.

Per the germline V gene, CDR1 is SGHRS and CDR2 is YFSETQ. There are 15 residues in the CDR3. Germline trimming cut 2 bases from V and 5 bases from J; bases unmatched to any gene: 7. The sample here was peripheral blood, taken on day 0 of AZD1222 vaccination. V gene TRBV5-1 combines with J gene TRBJ1-1; TRBD1 agrees at 9 bases. The TCR was taken from an adult in good health. As DNA, the CDR3 is TGCGCCAGCAGCTTAACAGGGGGCAAGTGGACTGAAGCTTTCTTT. Amino acid sequence: CASSLTGGKWTEAFF.